A selection of T cell receptor beta chains follows, all from one sample in a study of CD8 T cells in ankylosing spondylitis. TCRdb re-derived calls from the 5' RACE reads in MiXCR, one entry per CDR3 protein. The sample includes about 240,000 distinct CDR3 sequences, approximately 7.6% of them seen just once. Sequencing was done on a sample of blood, either unsorted or a sorted T cell fraction (not recorded which). The receptors here all came from a female donor with ankylosing spondylitis or in good health (not recorded which). CDR3s include the opening cysteine and the closing phenylalanine or tryptophan. Clone size, where shown, is once, few, many, or a class for clones that have expanded.

j_call: TRBJ1-2; clone_size: many; v_call: TRBV11-2; cdr3_aa: CASSLGGARGYTF
j_call: TRBJ1-2; clone_size: many; v_call: TRBV5-1; cdr3_aa: CASSLAGRSGYTF
j_call: TRBJ2-1; clone_size: many; v_call: TRBV4-3; cdr3_aa: CASSQDSNSYNEQFF
j_call: TRBJ2-3; clone_size: many; v_call: TRBV6-2/TRBV6-3; cdr3_aa: CASSYLRELGTDTQYF
j_call: TRBJ2-1; clone_size: many; v_call: TRBV29-1; cdr3_aa: CSDDRGSSYNEQFF
j_call: TRBJ2-5; clone_size: many; v_call: TRBV5-6; cdr3_aa: CASSLEQRETQYF
j_call: TRBJ2-7; clone_size: .; v_call: TRBV6-2/TRBV6-3; cdr3_aa: CASSYSISYEQYF
j_call: TRBJ2-5; clone_size: .; v_call: TRBV20-1; cdr3_aa: CSAREQRETQYF
j_call: TRBJ2-1; clone_size: .; v_call: TRBV19; cdr3_aa: CASSMGGGGYNEQFF
j_call: TRBJ2-1; clone_size: many; v_call: TRBV11-2; cdr3_aa: CAIGGRWGGEQFF
j_call: TRBJ2-7; clone_size: .; v_call: TRBV7-9; cdr3_aa: CASSFQGNEQYF
j_call: TRBJ2-1; clone_size: many; v_call: TRBV13; cdr3_aa: CASSLWSTSSYNEQFF
j_call: TRBJ1-2; clone_size: many; v_call: TRBV12-3/TRBV12-4; cdr3_aa: CASSLTGGAVGYTF
j_call: TRBJ1-1; clone_size: many; v_call: TRBV4-2; cdr3_aa: CASSRDRMNTEAFF
j_call: TRBJ2-1; clone_size: many; v_call: TRBV19; cdr3_aa: CASSIGRGGGSEQFF
j_call: TRBJ2-5; clone_size: many; v_call: TRBV18; cdr3_aa: CASSPGQAEETQYF
j_call: TRBJ1-1; clone_size: .; v_call: TRBV12-3/TRBV12-4; cdr3_aa: CVSRRTGVGTEAFF
j_call: TRBJ2-1; clone_size: many; v_call: TRBV6-2/TRBV6-3; cdr3_aa: CASLREAAYNEQFF
j_call: TRBJ1-2; clone_size: many; v_call: TRBV29-1; cdr3_aa: CSVEDRGANYGYTF
j_call: TRBJ1-5; clone_size: many; v_call: TRBV6-6; cdr3_aa: CASTGWNQPQHF
j_call: TRBJ2-1; clone_size: many; v_call: TRBV9; cdr3_aa: CASSTGTSGSYNEQFF
j_call: TRBJ1-2; clone_size: many; v_call: TRBV7-9; cdr3_aa: CASSLALTGGGGYTF
j_call: TRBJ2-1; clone_size: .; v_call: TRBV7-2; cdr3_aa: CASSSNVGGGLDNEQFF
j_call: TRBJ2-1; clone_size: many; v_call: TRBV20-1; cdr3_aa: CSAFRGLAGAPYNEQFF
j_call: TRBJ2-2; clone_size: many; v_call: TRBV7-2; cdr3_aa: CASSRIPGTGRHGELFF